This T cell receptor beta chain came from a study of identical twins. Study results and caveats: Fewer insertions marked abundant cord blood beta clonotypes; young adult naive trended weakly, memory not at all. Researchers reported excess low generation probability among twin-shared out-of-frame alpha sequences.

This clonotype was seen more than once but under ten times. Its matching antigen is unknown. Germline-derived CDR1 and CDR2 are ENHRY and SYGVKD. V lost 6 bases and J lost 5, with 23 bases in between. This CDR3 spans 17 amino acids. TCRdb processed the 5' RACE reads anew with MiXCR; each CDR3 protein has one entry. The data show some 500,000 distinct CDR3 sequences, approximately 10% seen once. These same records also appear under a second study, on yellow fever vaccine responses in identical twins.

Sequencing input: PBMCs. This chain uses TRBV10-3 with TRBJ2-1; perhaps TRBD1 as D (5 bases). The receptor's source is a young woman in good health. DNA for the CDR3: TGTGCCATCAGCAGATTTCCCAGGGTTCAGCATGACAATGAGCAGTTCTTC. Translated, it gives CAISRFPRVQHDNEQFF.